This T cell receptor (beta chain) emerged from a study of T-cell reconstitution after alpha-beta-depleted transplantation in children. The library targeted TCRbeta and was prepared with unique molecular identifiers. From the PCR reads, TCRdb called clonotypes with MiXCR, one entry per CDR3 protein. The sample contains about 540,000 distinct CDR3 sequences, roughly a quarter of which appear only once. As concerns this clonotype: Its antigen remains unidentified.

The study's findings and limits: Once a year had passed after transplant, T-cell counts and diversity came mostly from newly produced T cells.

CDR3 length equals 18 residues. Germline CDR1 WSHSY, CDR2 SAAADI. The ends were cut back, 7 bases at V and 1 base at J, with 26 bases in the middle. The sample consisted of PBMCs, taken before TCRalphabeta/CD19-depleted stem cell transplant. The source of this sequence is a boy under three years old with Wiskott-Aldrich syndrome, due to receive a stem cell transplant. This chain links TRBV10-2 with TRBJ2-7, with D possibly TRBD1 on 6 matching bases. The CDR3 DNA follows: TGCGCCAGCACCCCGGTAGGACAGAGTGGCCCCCGGTCCTACGAGCAGTACTTC. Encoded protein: CASTPVGQSGPRSYEQYF.